Below, one TCR beta chain is given with its context. V was pared by 6 bases and J by 2 bases, with 4 bases of the junction left unmatched. The CDR3 spans 15 residues. CDR1 and CDR2 (germline): SNHLY, FYNNEI. This record comes from a study of blood T cell repertoires in COVID-19. As originally analysed: Amplifying reference gene primers gave estimates of nucleated cell counts. This table comes from immunoSEQ multiplex PCR, and its TCRdb copy is limited to in-frame clones, with some not included. That table supplies the V and J calls and clone size; D and trimming were determined from the DNA. The sample holds tens of thousands of clones, approximately 91% seen once.

Sequenced: peripheral blood. The sequence derives from a human donor in a cohort sampled during active COVID-19. V usage is TRBV2 and J usage is TRBJ2-1, with 10 bases matching TRBD1. The CDR3 loop reads CASRVTGGPYNEQFF. CDR3 nucleotides: TGTGCCAGCAGGGTGACAGGGGGCCCCTACAATGAGCAGTTCTTC.